The 5 T cell receptor beta chains in this list originate from one sample, sequenced in a study of T cell repertoires in cytomegalovirus infection. One entry per CDR3 protein, called by TCRdb with MiXCR from the reads. Here the sample spans 450,000 to 550,000 distinct CDR3 sequences, about 17% being singletons. The sequenced sample consisted of CD8+ T cells from PBMCs. These receptors all come from a human donor in good health (CMV status not recorded). Some clones in this sample may be carry-over from other donors' samples.

This clonotype was picked up many times. The genes are TRBV7-3 and TRBJ2-2; the D is unclear. The V gene's germline CDR1 is SGHTA and CDR2 FQGTGA. Trimming removed 1 base at V and 1 base at J, with 13 bases between. The CDR3 contains 17 residues. CDR3 protein: CASSLIRARGNTGELFF. As DNA, the CDR3 is TGTGCCAGCAGCTTAATTCGAGCCCGCGGGAACACCGGGGAGCTGTTTTTT.

The chain couples TRBV5-1 to TRBJ2-1; TRBD1 agrees at 8 bases. Germline CDR1 and CDR2: SGHRS and YFSETQ. CDR3 length equals 13 residues. Losses at the gene ends were 4 bases for V and 5 bases for J; bases not matched to a gene: 2. CDR3 residues: CASSMGQDNEQFF. In nucleotides, the CDR3 is TGCGCCAGCAGCATGGGACAGGACAATGAGCAGTTCTTC.

This clonotype was counted only a few times. This chain connects TRBV4-1 to TRBJ2-5; 9 bases are a match to TRBD2. The CDR3 totals 18 residues. Germline trimming cut 1 base from V and 1 base from J; bases unmatched to any gene: 10. Germline CDR1 is MGHRA and CDR2 is YSYEKL. CDR3 coding DNA: TGCGCCAGCAGCCAAGTGAGCGGGGGGAATCCGGCCCAAGAGACCCAGTACTTC. It translates to CASSQVSGGNPAQETQYF.

There are many counts of this clonotype. This chain connects TRBV6-1 to TRBJ2-1; D remains ambiguous. Germline values: CDR1 MNHNS, CDR2 SASEGT. The germline V and J ends were trimmed by 5 bases and 8 bases, with 16 bases remaining between them. This CDR3 is built from 14 residues. The CDR3 loop reads CASSSRTEEDEQFF. The CDR3 DNA is TGTGCCAGCAGTTCCAGGACCGAAGAAGATGAGCAGTTCTTC.

In this sample, this clonotype turned up many times. The V gene is TRBV25-1, the J gene TRBJ2-5, with 8 bases matching TRBD1. V gave up 3 bases and J gave up 4 bases; unmatched junction bases: 10. Germline CDR1 is MGHDK and CDR2 is SYGVNS. The CDR3 has 16 amino acids. The CDR3, as DNA: TGTGCCAGCAGTGATCGGGATCAGGGGGCGTCAGAGACCCAGTACTTC. It codes for CASSDRDQGASETQYF.